Shown below are 21 T cell receptor beta chains from a single sample sequenced in a study of monozygotic twins with inflammatory bowel disease. TCRdb reanalyzed the 5' RACE reads and collapses them to one entry per CDR3 protein, without DNA. The listing records approximately 390,000 distinct CDR3 sequences. Sequences were obtained from blood. Receptor source: a human donor with ulcerative colitis or Crohn's disease, or a healthy co-twin of an affected twin (not recorded which).

V is TRBV30 and J is TRBJ1-1; TCRdb calls TRBD1, which cannot be checked without DNA. The CDR3 loop spans 15 amino acids. Per the germline V gene, CDR1 is GTSNPN and CDR2 is SVGIG (reference sequence). The CDR3 reads CAWSVQGRQSTEAFF.

The chain is built from TRBV18 and TRBJ1-1. The CDR3 totals 13 residues. Germline V gives CDR1 KGHSH, CDR2 LQKENI. This chain's CDR3 is CASSPPMRNEAFF.

The V and J genes are TRBV12-3 or TRBV12-4 and TRBJ2-3; lacking DNA, the TRBD2 call made by TCRdb goes unchecked. This CDR3 region has 16 residues. CDR3 region: CASSPTVLGRPDTQYF.

The chain uses TRBV10-3 and TRBJ1-1. The germline V gene encodes CDR1 ENHRY and CDR2 SYGVKD. The CDR3 spans 13 residues. CDR3: CAISEIVGTEAFF.

The rearrangement uses TRBV6-6 and TRBJ2-2; TCRdb picks TRBD1, but there is no DNA to check that call. Germline V gene sequence: CDR1 MNHNY, CDR2 SVGAGI (reference sequence). The CDR3 loop spans 14 amino acids. CDR3 protein: CASRDRGNTGELFF.

The chain carries TRBV5-1 and TRBJ2-7; TCRdb's assignment of TRBD2 cannot be checked, as there is no DNA. CDR1 is SGHRS and CDR2 is YFSETQ in the germline V gene. The CDR3 has 13 amino acids. CDR3 amino acids: CASSRQGYHEQYF. Looking up the rest from reference TRBV5-1 and TRBJ2-7 gives the full variable domain: KAGVTQTPRYLIKTRGQQVTLSCSPISGHRSVSWYQQTPGQGLQFLFEYFSETQRNKGNFPGRFSGRQFSNSRSEMNVSTLELGDSALYLCASSRQGYHEQYFGPGTRLTVT.

The chain couples TRBV2 to TRBJ2-1. The CDR3 has 15 amino acids. Germline CDR1 SNHLY, CDR2 FYNNEI. Here the CDR3 reads CASSEDVRRLNEQFF.

The rearrangement links TRBV10-3 to TRBJ2-3; the D call of TRBD1 rests on TCRdb alone, since no DNA is present to check it. Germline CDR1 is ENHRY and CDR2 is SYGVKD. The CDR3 spans 14 residues. Here the CDR3 reads CAISELTGADTQYF.

V usage is TRBV29-1 and J usage is TRBJ2-3. CDR1 and CDR2 (germline): SQVTM, ANQGSEA. This CDR3 comprises 12 residues. CDR3 loop: CSVELGSDTQYF.

The genes are TRBV18 and TRBJ1-5; TCRdb selects TRBD1, and the lack of DNA leaves this call unchecked. This CDR3 region has 16 residues. CDR1 is KGHSH and CDR2 is LQKENI in the germline V gene. CDR3 residues: CASSPPTGEGNQPQHF.

V gene TRBV11-2 combines with J gene TRBJ2-7. Germline V gene data show CDR1 as SGHAT and CDR2 as FQNNGV. The CDR3 consists of 14 residues. This chain's CDR3 is CASSLGAVLYEQYF. The whole variable domain, filled in from reference TRBV11-2 and TRBJ2-7, reads EAGVAQSPRYKIIEKRQSVAFWCNPISGHATLYWYQQILGQGPKLLIQFQNNGVVDDSQLPKDRFSAERLKGVDSTLKIQPAKLEDSAVYLCASSLGAVLYEQYFGPGTRLTVT.

The chain combines TRBV7-2 with TRBJ1-5. Germline V gives CDR1 SGHTA, CDR2 FQGNSA. The CDR3 length is 14 residues. The CDR3 protein is CASSPFLVTQPQHF.

This chain joins TRBV24-1 and TRBJ2-2; TCRdb picks TRBD1, but there is no DNA to check that call. CDR1 and CDR2 from the germline V gene are KGHDR and SFDVKD. This CDR3 contains 16 residues. The CDR3 loop is CATSDPDREDTGELFF.

V usage is TRBV19 and J usage is TRBJ2-7. Germline V gene lookup returns CDR1 LNHDA and CDR2 SQIVND (reference sequence). The CDR3 contains 15 residues. CDR3 protein: CASSTYLGSSYEQYF.

The chain uses TRBV5-1 and TRBJ2-2; absent DNA, TCRdb's TRBD1 call cannot be checked. CDR3 length: 17 residues. Germline V CDR1 and CDR2: SGHRS, YFSETQ. The CDR3 is CASRQTMGDSEPGELFF.

The CDR3 protein is CASSYRTGYSPLHF. The V call is TRBV6-5, the J call TRBJ1-6; TCRdb designates TRBD1, a call that cannot be tested without DNA. This CDR3 is built from 14 residues. Germline-derived CDR1 and CDR2 are MNHEY and SVGAGI.

CDR3 sequence reads: CASSPHHQLAGGMNEQYF. V gene TRBV11-2 combines with J gene TRBJ2-7; TCRdb outputs TRBD2, but without DNA this stays unchecked. Germline values: CDR1 SGHAT, CDR2 FQNNGV. The CDR3 is 18 residues long.

This chain connects TRBV7-6 to TRBJ1-1; TCRdb's D gene call, TRBD1, goes unchecked for lack of DNA. Germline assignment: CDR1 SGHVS and CDR2 FNYEAQ. CDR3 size: 20 residues. This CDR3 is CASSLLGRPGQSYMNTEAFF.

The J gene is TRBJ1-1, the V gene TRBV30. CDR3 length: 16 residues. Germline V lookup: CDR1 GTSNPN, CDR2 SVGIG (reference sequence). CDR3 residues: CAWRPGTFGDNTEAFF.

The chain employs TRBV7-2 and TRBJ2-7; the TCRdb call, TRBD1, lacks DNA for checking. Germline-derived CDR1 and CDR2 are SGHTA and FQGNSA. The length of the CDR3 is 12 residues. CDR3 loop: CASSSPGNEQYF. Full variable domain (outside the CDR3, taken from reference TRBV7-2 and TRBJ2-7): GAGVSQSPSNKVTEKGKDVELRCDPISGHTALYWYRQSLGQGLEFLIYFQGNSAPDKSGLPSDRFSAERTGGSVSTLTIQRTQQEDSAVYLCASSSPGNEQYFGPGTRLTVT.

The CDR3: CASSSSGGASYGYTF. The V and J genes are TRBV19 and TRBJ1-2. CDR1 is LNHDA and CDR2 is SQIVND in the germline V gene (reference sequence). CDR3 size: 15 residues.